Below, one T cell receptor (beta chain) is given with its context. As originally analysed: Reference gene primer amplification in the assay estimated nucleated cell counts. TCRdb's table, derived via immunoSEQ multiplex PCR, lists solely in-frame clones and lacks some. The V and J calls and clone size are taken from that table; D and trimming were inferred from the DNA. Seen here are about 200,000 clones, approximately 84% observed once, and the top ten hold around 5.2%. The sample is drawn from a study of blood T cell repertoires in COVID-19. About the study: The samples span acute and convalescent COVID-19 from the United States, Italy and Spain. The cDNA or gDNA used as material had been derived from T cells, B-cell-depleted T cells, or PBMCs.

Germline CDR1 SGHRS, CDR2 YFSETQ. There are 15 residues in the CDR3. The V gene end was trimmed by 5 bases and the J gene end by 10 bases; junction bases not matched to a gene: 11. The J gene is TRBJ1-6, the V gene TRBV5-1, with 8 bases matching TRBD1. The material sequenced was peripheral blood. The sequence derives from a woman aged 80 or over with acute or convalescent COVID-19. The DNA of the CDR3 is TGCGCCAGCAGGGCCCAGGGGGCGGCGGGGTCACCCCTCCACTTT. Its translation is CASRAQGAAGSPLHF.